A single sample gave rise to the 13 T cell receptor beta chains below, sequenced in a study of post-analysis software for immune sequencing data. Their antigen targets remain unknown. Findings and limits, study-wide: Patients showed TRBV5-6, TRBV5-1 and TRBV20-1 among five TRBV segments more frequent than in controls.

Unique molecular identifiers had been added to the TCR beta cDNA libraries. TCRdb reprocessed the PCR reads via MiXCR and lists one record per CDR3 protein. The sample includes hundreds of thousands of distinct CDR3 sequences, 30% of them seen just once. Sequencing used blood. These receptors came from a girl aged 10 to 17 with multiple sclerosis.

The V call is TRBV20-1, the J call TRBJ2-1, with D tentatively TRBD1 (6 bases). Trimming stripped 6 bases from V and 6 bases from J, with 18 bases between. Germline V gene data show CDR1 as DFQATT and CDR2 as SNEGSKA (reference sequence). The CDR3 runs to 14 residues. The CDR3 spells CSASSLTGINEQFF. The CDR3, as DNA: TGCAGTGCCAGCAGCTTAACAGGGATCAATGAGCAGTTCTTC.

A few counts support this clonotype. V usage is TRBV12-3 or TRBV12-4 and J usage is TRBJ2-4, with 12 bases aligning to TRBD1. After removal of 6 bases from V and 7 bases from J, the junction contained 7 bases not matched to a gene. The CDR3 has 15 residues. CDR3 DNA: TGTGCCAGCAGCAACTGGGACAGGGGGCGGAACATTCAGTACTTC. This codes for CASSNWDRGRNIQYF.

The genes are TRBV7-2 and TRBJ1-2; the D gene is possibly TRBD1 (5 bases). The CDR3 contains 14 residues. Trimming left V 5 bases short and J 4 bases short, with 14 bases between. CDR1 SGHTA and CDR2 FQGNSA come from the germline V gene. CDR3 region: CASSPSQVPYGYTF. DNA of the CDR3: TGTGCCAGCAGCCCATCACAGGTTCCCTATGGCTACACCTTC. Complete variable domain (other parts from reference TRBV7-2 and TRBJ1-2): GAGVSQSPSNKVTEKGKDVELRCDPISGHTALYWYRQSLGQGLEFLIYFQGNSAPDKSGLPSDRFSAERTGGSVSTLTIQRTQQEDSAVYLCASSPSQVPYGYTFGSGTRLTVV.

The gene calls are TRBV20-1 and TRBJ2-3; 11 bases align to TRBD1. Germline-derived CDR1 and CDR2 are DFQATT and SNEGSKA (reference sequence). The CDR3 covers 14 residues. V dropped 2 bases and J dropped 4; count of bases not matched to a gene: 2. The CDR3, as DNA: TGCAGTGCTAGACCGGGACAGGGGGCAGATACGCAGTATTTT. Translating it yields CSARPGQGADTQYF.

V gene TRBV29-1 combines with J gene TRBJ1-1; D ambiguous. Germline V gene sequence: CDR1 SQVTM, CDR2 ANQGSEA. V was clipped by 1 base and J by 7 bases, with 13 bases between them. This CDR3 comprises 13 residues. The CDR3 DNA sequence: TGCAGCGTTGAAGCCCCTTGGGGTCATGAAGCTTTCTTT. Translation: CSVEAPWGHEAFF. Filled out from reference TRBV29-1 and TRBJ1-1, the complete variable domain reads SAVISQKPSRDICQRGTSLTIQCQVDSQVTMMFWYRQQPGQSLTLIATANQGSEATYESGFVIDKFPISRPNLTFSTLTVSNMSPEDSSIYLCSVEAPWGHEAFFGQGTRLTVV.

This clonotype was found a few times. The gene calls are TRBV5-5 and TRBJ2-1, with 11 bases aligning to TRBD2. Looked up from germline, CDR1 is SGHKS and CDR2 is YYEKEE (reference sequence). The CDR3 has 16 residues. Germline trimming cut 2 bases from V and 4 bases from J; bases unmatched to any gene: 5. The CDR3 sequence is CASSLGTSGYYNEQFF. CDR3 coding DNA: TGTGCCAGCAGCTTAGGGACTAGCGGATATTACAATGAGCAGTTCTTC.

As to this clonotype: At one end the junction does not follow the germline gene, possibly because of a read error. The J gene is TRBJ1-6, the V gene TRBV6-2 or TRBV6-3, with D unclear. The CDR3 contains 14 residues. Germline values: CDR1 MNHEY, CDR2 SVGEGT. The CDR3 sequence is CASSRSSYTSPLHF. The DNA for the CDR3 is TGTGCCAGCAGCCGAAGCTCCTATACTTCACCCCTCCACTTT.

This clonotype was seen a few times. The gene calls are TRBV3-1 and TRBJ2-7; D is tentatively TRBD1 or TRBD2 (5 bases each). The CDR3 sequence is 16 residues long. Germline V gene sequence: CDR1 LGHDT, CDR2 YNNKEL (reference sequence). The V gene lost 5 bases and the J gene lost 0 bases, with 17 bases spanning the gap. The CDR3 nucleotides are TGTGCCAGCAGCGCGGTGGGACGGCCGGCCTCCTACGAGCAGTACTTC. It codes for CASSAVGRPASYEQYF.

The rearrangement links TRBV5-1 to TRBJ2-3, with D hard to call. CDR3 size: 13 residues. Germline CDR1 is SGHRS and CDR2 is YFSETQ. V dropped 0 bases and J dropped 8 bases, with 10 bases sitting between them. The CDR3 DNA reads TGCGCCAGCAGCTTGGCCCGGAAAAGTACGCAGTATTTT. Translated, it gives CASSLARKSTQYF.

This clonotype has just a few counts. The chain uses TRBV18 and TRBJ2-7, with D possibly being TRBD1 or TRBD2 (5 bases each). Germline V gene sequence: CDR1 KGHSH, CDR2 LQKENI. V was trimmed by 1 base and J by 3 bases, leaving 7 bases between them. The CDR3 runs to 13 residues. The CDR3 reads CASSPLGDYEQYF. CDR3 DNA: TGTGCCAGCTCACCACTGGGGGACTACGAGCAGTACTTC.

The chain employs TRBV29-1 and TRBJ2-5; tentatively, D is TRBD2 (6 bases). CDR1 is SQVTM and CDR2 is ANQGSEA in the germline V gene. V gave up 5 bases and J gave up 1 base, with 20 bases separating them. The CDR3 covers 16 residues. CDR3 protein: CSVQGGQARVQETQYF. In DNA form, the CDR3 reads TGCAGCGTTCAGGGAGGCCAGGCCCGGGTCCAAGAGACCCAGTACTTC.

This clonotype showed up just a few times. The rearrangement joins TRBV20-1 to TRBJ2-6; the D is unclear. In germline, CDR1 is DFQATT, CDR2 SNEGSKA (reference sequence). The V and J ends lost 4 bases and 12 bases respectively, with 16 bases between them. The length of the CDR3 is 13 residues. The CDR3 loop is CSATKDGSPVLTF. DNA of the CDR3: TGCAGTGCTACCAAAGATGGGTCCCCCGTCCTGACTTTC.

The rearrangement links TRBV7-8 to TRBJ2-1; 7 bases agree with TRBD2. CDR1 and CDR2 (germline): SGHVS, FQNEAQ. V dropped 11 bases and J dropped 3; count of bases not matched to a gene: 10. CDR3 length equals 14 residues. The DNA of the CDR3 is TGTGCCTTGACCCGGCTAGCGGACTACAATGAGCAGTTCTTC. Amino acids: CALTRLADYNEQFF.